Here is one T cell receptor (beta chain) with its context. Its antigen is not known. There are 15 residues in the CDR3. V lost 2 bases to trimming and J lost 1 base, with 8 bases between them. The germline gives CDR1 KGHDR, CDR2 SFDVKD. The sample's treatment: some 20 received Ad26.COV2.S at low or high dose, single or two shots; about 5 received placebo; per-sample allocation not given. The samples were gathered on day 63 after the first injection of vaccine or placebo. The sample came from a Boston adult aged 18-55 years. This entry is derived from a study of Ad26.COV2.S vaccination and SARS-CoV-2 variants. Overall study context: Once or twice, 56 days apart, Ad26.COV2.S was delivered intramuscularly. Broader study findings: Substantial post-vaccination breadth of spike-specific CD8+ and CD4+ T cell responses was reported. Vaccine recipients had higher spike-specific TCR breadth than placebo recipients.

TCRdb's copy holds only in-frame clones and misses some; the assay was immunoSEQ multiplex PCR. The sample contains 350,000 to 450,000 clones, around nine tenths of which appear only once. Sequenced material: peripheral blood, taken in a trial of Ad26.COV2.S vaccine versus placebo. The chain uses TRBV24-1 and TRBJ2-4; D is undetermined. The sequence came from a person aged 18-65 years who received the Ad26.COV2.S COVID-19 vaccine or a placebo. CDR3 DNA: TGTGCCACCAGTGATTCGGCCGAGGCCAAAAACATTCAGTACTTC. The encoded protein is CATSDSAEAKNIQYF.